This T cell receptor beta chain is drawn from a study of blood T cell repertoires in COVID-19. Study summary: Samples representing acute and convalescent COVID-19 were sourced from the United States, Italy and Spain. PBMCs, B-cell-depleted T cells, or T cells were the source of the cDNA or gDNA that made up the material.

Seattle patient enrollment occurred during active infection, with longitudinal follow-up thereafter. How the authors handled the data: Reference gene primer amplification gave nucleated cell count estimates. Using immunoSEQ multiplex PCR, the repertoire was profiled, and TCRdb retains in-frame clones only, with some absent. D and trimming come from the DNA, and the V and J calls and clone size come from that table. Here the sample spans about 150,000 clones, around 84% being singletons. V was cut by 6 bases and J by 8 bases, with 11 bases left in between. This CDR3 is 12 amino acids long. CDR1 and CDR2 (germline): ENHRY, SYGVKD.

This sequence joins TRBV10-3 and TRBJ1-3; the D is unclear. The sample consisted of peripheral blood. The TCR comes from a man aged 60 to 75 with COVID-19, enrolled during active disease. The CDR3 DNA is TGTGCCATCAGGGCGGATTTGGACACCATATATTTT. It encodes CAIRADLDTIYF.